The 20 T cell receptor beta chains below were found in one sample sequenced in a study of OX40 agonist ivuxolimab in advanced cancers. The protocol was immunoSEQ multiplex PCR, while the TCRdb copy is restricted to in-frame clones and leaves out a portion. The sample consists of around 140,000 clones, roughly 91% of them appearing once. The input for sequencing was CD4+ or CD8+ T cells sorted from blood, taken in a trial of the OX40 agonist ivuxolimab. These receptors came from an adult with an advanced solid tumor such as melanoma, head and neck, liver or kidney cancer.

This clone was seen a single time. The chain recombines TRBV19 with TRBJ2-1; 9 bases agree with TRBD1. The CDR3 is 19 amino acids. Germline-derived CDR1 and CDR2 are LNHDA and SQIVND (reference sequence). V dropped 6 bases and J dropped 0; count of bases not matched to a gene: 15. The CDR3 DNA reads as TGTGCCAGTAGAGTGGACAGGGGAGTAGGACACAGCTCCTACAATGAGCAGTTCTTC. Encoded protein: CASRVDRGVGHSSYNEQFF.

V gene TRBV4-3 combines with J gene TRBJ1-2; a possible D gene is TRBD1 (6 bases). CDR3 length: 17 amino acids. Per germline, CDR1 LGHNA and CDR2 YSLEER. Deletions cut 1 base from V and 5 bases from J, with 20 bases between. The CDR3 nucleotides read TGCGCCAGCAGCCAAGGGGTAATGGAGGGGGGGATTTATGGCTACACCTTC. This translates into CASSQGVMEGGIYGYTF.

The rearrangement joins TRBV7-9 to TRBJ2-2; weak D call: TRBD2 (7 bases). V lost 5 bases and J lost 5, with 15 bases in between. The CDR3 has 15 residues. CDR1 and CDR2 (germline): SEHNR, FQNEAQ (reference sequence). This chain's CDR3 is CASSPQGGVTGELFF. CDR3 bases: TGTGCCAGCAGCCCGCAAGGGGGGGTGACCGGGGAGCTGTTTTTT.

The chain links TRBV4-1 to TRBJ1-3; no firm D call. The CDR3 totals 15 residues. Germline values: CDR1 MGHRA, CDR2 YSYEKL. V was clipped by 4 bases and J by 5 bases, with 15 bases between them. The chain's CDR3 is CASSLRGLPRNTIYF. The CDR3 DNA is TGCGCCAGCAGCCTTAGAGGCCTCCCCCGAAACACCATATATTTT.

J is TRBJ1-6 and V is TRBV28; TRBD1 matches 7 bases. CDR1 is MDHEN, CDR2 SYDVKM, per germline. The CDR3 runs to 17 residues. The V gene end was trimmed by 8 bases and the J gene end by 10 bases; junction bases not matched to a gene: 20. This chain's CDR3 is CASAQGGVVLFSSPLHF. CDR3 nucleotide sequence: TGTGCCAGCGCCCAGGGGGGGGTTGTACTCTTCTCGTCACCCCTCCACTTT.

With respect to this clone: Distinct nucleotide sequences in the sample also encode this CDR3. This chain connects TRBV6-6 to TRBJ1-1, with a tentative D call TRBD1 (5 bases). CDR3 length: 13 amino acids. Trimming left V 4 bases short and J 2 bases short, with 8 bases between. Germline V gene lookup returns CDR1 MNHNY and CDR2 SVGAGI (reference sequence). CDR3 DNA: TGTGCCAGCAGTTCTCAGGGTAACACTGAAGCTTTCTTT. Amino acids: CASSSQGNTEAFF.

With respect to this clone: Other DNA sequences in this specimen translate into the identical CDR3. The rearrangement joins TRBV5-1 to TRBJ2-7, with D hard to call. Germline CDR1 SGHRS, CDR2 YFSETQ. Trimming removed 0 bases at V and 2 bases at J, with 3 bases between. The CDR3 runs to 12 residues. CDR3 sequence: CASSLEPYEQYF. The CDR3 DNA sequence: TGCGCCAGCAGCTTGGAACCCTACGAGCAGTACTTC.

The V and J genes are TRBV28 and TRBJ1-2; the D gene is possibly TRBD1 (6 bases). V was pared by 2 bases and J by 4 bases, with 8 bases between. The germline CDR1 and CDR2 sequences are MDHEN and SYDVKM. The CDR3 loop spans 13 amino acids. The chain's CDR3 is CASSLDRSYGYTF. The CDR3 DNA is TGTGCCAGCAGTTTAGACAGGAGCTATGGCTACACCTTC.

This clone has more than one count but fewer than ten. This chain links TRBV28 with TRBJ1-1; D is uncertain. This CDR3 spans 11 amino acids. Germline V CDR1 and CDR2: MDHEN, SYDVKM. V lost 4 bases and J lost 4, with 4 bases in between. The CDR3 nucleotides read TGTGCCAGCAGTTCGGGCACTGAAGCTTTCTTT. Translated: CASSSGTEAFF.

The chain joins TRBV5-1 to TRBJ1-1, with TRBD1 matching 7 bases. The V gene end was trimmed by 3 bases and the J gene end by 5 bases; junction bases not matched to a gene: 7. The CDR3 is made up of 14 amino acids. Germline CDR1 reads SGHRS; CDR2 reads YFSETQ. CDR3 loop: CASSWTYRGTEAFF. The CDR3 DNA reads as TGCGCCAGCAGCTGGACTTACAGGGGTACTGAAGCTTTCTTT.

The chain combines TRBV11-1 with TRBJ1-4; TRBD1 matches 7 bases. There are 16 residues in the CDR3. Germline trimming cut 1 base from V and 5 bases from J; bases unmatched to any gene: 7. Per the germline V gene, CDR1 is SGHAT and CDR2 is FQDESV (reference sequence). The CDR3 loop reads CASSLVPGQRNEKLFF. CDR3 sequence (DNA): TGTGCCAGCAGCTTAGTGCCGGGACAGAGGAATGAAAAACTGTTTTTT.

The rearrangement joins TRBV5-6 to TRBJ2-1; 9 nucleotides match TRBD2. CDR3 length: 17 residues. V trimming: 2 bases; J trimming: 0 bases; junction bases outside the gene matches: 6. The germline V gene has CDR1 SGHDT and CDR2 YYEEEE. For the CDR3, the DNA is TGTGCCAGCAGCTTTCCCCAGCGGGGGGTCTCCTACAATGAGCAGTTCTTC. It encodes CASSFPQRGVSYNEQFF.

The rearrangement links TRBV11-2 to TRBJ2-4, with D hard to call. This CDR3 comprises 15 residues. CDR1 and CDR2 (germline): SGHAT, FQNNGV. The germline V and J ends were trimmed by 4 bases and 1 base, with 11 bases remaining between them. The CDR3 protein is CASSSTGGAKNIQYF. CDR3 DNA: TGTGCCAGCAGCTCGACGGGTGGGGCCAAAAACATTCAGTACTTC.

The chain is built from TRBV11-3 and TRBJ2-4, with D possibly matching TRBD2 (5 bases). Germline V gene data show CDR1 as SGHNT and CDR2 as YENEEA. Trimming removed 0 bases at V and 3 bases at J, with 12 bases between. This CDR3 is 16 amino acids long. DNA of the CDR3: TGTGCCAGCAGCTTAGACTGGCGGGTAGTCAAAAACATTCAGTACTTC. Translation gives CASSLDWRVVKNIQYF.

V usage is TRBV2 and J usage is TRBJ1-2; D is unclear. V was pared by 4 bases and J by 3 bases, with 9 bases between. The germline V gene encodes CDR1 SNHLY and CDR2 FYNNEI. The CDR3 runs 13 residues. As DNA, the CDR3 is TGTGCCAGCAGTGGGGCAGGACACTATGGCTACACCTTC. Its protein is CASSGAGHYGYTF.

The chain links TRBV19 to TRBJ2-1; 14 bases are shared with TRBD2. Unmatched junction bases numbered 7, after V lost 3 bases and J lost 6 bases. Looked up from germline, CDR1 is LNHDA and CDR2 is SQIVND (reference sequence). The length of the CDR3 is 17 residues. CDR3 in DNA: TGTGCCAGTAGTATGGGACTAGCGGGGGCCCCTGGCAATGAGCAGTTCTTC. Translated: CASSMGLAGAPGNEQFF.

The J gene is TRBJ2-7, the V gene TRBV28, with 12 bases aligning to TRBD2. Germline loops: CDR1 MDHEN, CDR2 SYDVKM. The CDR3 consists of 15 residues. The ends lost 6 bases at V and 7 bases at J; junction bases unmatched: 10. For the CDR3, the DNA is TGTGCCAGCAGCCCTCGGAGGACTAGCGGGATGGAGCAGTACTTC. Translation gives CASSPRRTSGMEQYF. The complete variable domain, with remaining parts taken from reference TRBV28 and TRBJ2-7, reads DVKVTQSSRYLVKRTGEKVFLECVQDMDHENMFWYRQDPGLGLRLIYFSYDVKMKEKGDIPEGYSVSREKKERFSLILESASTNQTSMYLCASSPRRTSGMEQYFGPGTRLTVT.

The rearrangement links TRBV7-2 to TRBJ1-6; a possible D gene is TRBD1 (6 bases). The germline V gene has CDR1 SGHTA and CDR2 FQGNSA. The CDR3 extends over 14 amino acids. Trimming left V 5 bases short and J 6 bases short, with 11 bases between. CDR3: CASSLGQTNSPLHF. The CDR3, as DNA: TGTGCCAGCAGCCTAGGACAGACTAATTCACCCCTCCACTTT.

The rearrangement joins TRBV10-3 to TRBJ2-3; TRBD1 matches at 10 bases. This CDR3 is 16 amino acids long. J was trimmed by 3 bases and V by 3 bases; bases with no gene match: 6. Germline CDR1 ENHRY, CDR2 SYGVKD. The CDR3 loop reads CAISDSGTGVTDTQYF. In DNA, the CDR3 is TGTGCCATCAGTGATTCCGGGACAGGGGTAACAGATACGCAGTATTTT.

The rearrangement links TRBV6-5 to TRBJ2-7; 7 bases fit TRBD1. V trimming: 7 bases; J trimming: 3 bases; junction bases outside the gene matches: 9. This CDR3 is 14 amino acids long. Germline CDR1 and CDR2: MNHEY and SVGAGI. CDR3 nucleotides: TGTGCCAGCAAAAGGGGACAGAACCACTACGAGCAGTACTTC. This encodes CASKRGQNHYEQYF.